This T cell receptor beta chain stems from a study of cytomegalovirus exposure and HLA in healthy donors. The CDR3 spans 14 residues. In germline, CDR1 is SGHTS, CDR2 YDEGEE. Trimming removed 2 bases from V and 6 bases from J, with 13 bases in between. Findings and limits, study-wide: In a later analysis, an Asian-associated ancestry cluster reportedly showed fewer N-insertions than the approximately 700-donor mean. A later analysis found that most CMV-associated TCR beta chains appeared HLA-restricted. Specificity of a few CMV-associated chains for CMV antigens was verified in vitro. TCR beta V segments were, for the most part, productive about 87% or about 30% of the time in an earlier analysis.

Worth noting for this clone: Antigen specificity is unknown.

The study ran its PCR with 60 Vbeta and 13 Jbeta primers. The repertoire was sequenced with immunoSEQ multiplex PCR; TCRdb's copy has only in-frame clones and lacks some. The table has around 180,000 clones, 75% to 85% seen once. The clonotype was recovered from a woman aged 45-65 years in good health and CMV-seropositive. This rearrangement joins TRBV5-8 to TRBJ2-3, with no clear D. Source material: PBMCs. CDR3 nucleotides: TGTGCCAGCAGCTTAAGATTGACAACGGATACGCAGTATTTT. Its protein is CASSLRLTTDTQYF.